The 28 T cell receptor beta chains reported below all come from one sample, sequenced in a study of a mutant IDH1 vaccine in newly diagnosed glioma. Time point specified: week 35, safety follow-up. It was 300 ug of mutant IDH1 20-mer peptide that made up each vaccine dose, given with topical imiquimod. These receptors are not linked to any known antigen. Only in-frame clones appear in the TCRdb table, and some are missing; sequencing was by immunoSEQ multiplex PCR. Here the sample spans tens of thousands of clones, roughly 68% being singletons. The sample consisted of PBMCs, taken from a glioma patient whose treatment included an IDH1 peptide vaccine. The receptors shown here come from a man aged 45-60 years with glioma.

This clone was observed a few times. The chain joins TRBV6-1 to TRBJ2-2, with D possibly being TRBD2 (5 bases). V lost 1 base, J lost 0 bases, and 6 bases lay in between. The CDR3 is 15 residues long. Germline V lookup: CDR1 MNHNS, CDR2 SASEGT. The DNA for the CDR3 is TGTGCCAGCAGTGAAGAACTAGCGAACACCGGGGAGCTGTTTTTT. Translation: CASSEELANTGELFF.

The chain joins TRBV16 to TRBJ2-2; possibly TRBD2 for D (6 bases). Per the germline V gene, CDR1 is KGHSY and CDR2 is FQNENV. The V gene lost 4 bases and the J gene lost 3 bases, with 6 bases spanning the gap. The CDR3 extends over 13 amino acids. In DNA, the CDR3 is TGTGCCAGCAGCCGGGACTACACCGGGGAGCTGTTTTTT. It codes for CASSRDYTGELFF.

The CDR3 loop is CASSPLAGRVNTEAFF. In nucleotides, the CDR3 is TGTGCCAGCTCACCACTCGCAGGGAGGGTGAACACTGAAGCTTTCTTT. This chain joins TRBV18 and TRBJ1-1; D is possibly TRBD1 (5 bases). This CDR3 region has 16 residues. The germline gives CDR1 KGHSH, CDR2 LQKENI. V shed 1 base and J shed 0 bases, with 12 bases lying between them.

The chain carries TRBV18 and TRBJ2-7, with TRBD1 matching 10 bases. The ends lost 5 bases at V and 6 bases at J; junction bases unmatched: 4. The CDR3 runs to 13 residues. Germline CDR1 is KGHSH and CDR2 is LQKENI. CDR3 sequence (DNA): TGTGCCAGCTCAGCCGGGACAGGGGTCGAGCAGTACTTC. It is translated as CASSAGTGVEQYF.

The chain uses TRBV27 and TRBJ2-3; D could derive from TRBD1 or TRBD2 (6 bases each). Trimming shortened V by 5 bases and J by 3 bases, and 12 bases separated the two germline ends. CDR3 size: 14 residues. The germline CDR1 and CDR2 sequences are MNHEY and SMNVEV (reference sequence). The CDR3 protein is CASSPRGDTDTQYF. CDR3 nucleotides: TGTGCCAGCAGTCCTAGGGGGGATACAGATACGCAGTATTTT.

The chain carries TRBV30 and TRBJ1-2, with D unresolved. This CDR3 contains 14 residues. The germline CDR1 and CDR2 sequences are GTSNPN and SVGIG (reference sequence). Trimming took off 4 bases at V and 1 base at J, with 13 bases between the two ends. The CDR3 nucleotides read TGTGCCTGGATTCCGCGATCTGTTAACTATGGCTACACCTTC. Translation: CAWIPRSVNYGYTF.

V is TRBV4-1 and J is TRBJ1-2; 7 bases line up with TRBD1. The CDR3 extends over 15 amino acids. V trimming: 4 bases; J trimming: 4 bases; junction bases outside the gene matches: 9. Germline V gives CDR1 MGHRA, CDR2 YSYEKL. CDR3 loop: CASSLSQGNFYGYTF. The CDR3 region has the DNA TGCGCCAGCAGCCTCTCACAGGGGAACTTCTATGGCTACACCTTC.

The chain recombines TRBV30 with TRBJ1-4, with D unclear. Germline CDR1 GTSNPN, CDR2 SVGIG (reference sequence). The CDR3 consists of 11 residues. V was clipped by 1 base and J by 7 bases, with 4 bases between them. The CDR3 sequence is CAWSEGEKLFF. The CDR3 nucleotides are TGTGCCTGGAGTGAGGGTGAAAAACTGTTTTTT.

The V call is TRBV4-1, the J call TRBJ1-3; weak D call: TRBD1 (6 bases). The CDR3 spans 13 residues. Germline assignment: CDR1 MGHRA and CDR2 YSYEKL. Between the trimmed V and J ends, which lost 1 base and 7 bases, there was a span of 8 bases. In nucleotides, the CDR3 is TGCGCCAGCAGCCAAGGGCAGGGGAACACCATATATTTT. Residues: CASSQGQGNTIYF.

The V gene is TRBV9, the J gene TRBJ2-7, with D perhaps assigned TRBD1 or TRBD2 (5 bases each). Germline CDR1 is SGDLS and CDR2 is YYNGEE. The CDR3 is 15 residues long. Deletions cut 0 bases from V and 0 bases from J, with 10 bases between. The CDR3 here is CASSVVRGPSYEQYF. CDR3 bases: TGTGCCAGCAGCGTAGTTCGGGGCCCCTCCTACGAGCAGTACTTC.

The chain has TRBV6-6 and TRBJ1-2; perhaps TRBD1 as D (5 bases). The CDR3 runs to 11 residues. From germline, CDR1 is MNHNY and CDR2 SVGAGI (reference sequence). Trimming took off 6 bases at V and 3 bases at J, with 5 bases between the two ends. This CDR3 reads CASRGDYGYTF. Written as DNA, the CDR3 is TGTGCCAGCAGAGGGGACTATGGCTACACCTTC.

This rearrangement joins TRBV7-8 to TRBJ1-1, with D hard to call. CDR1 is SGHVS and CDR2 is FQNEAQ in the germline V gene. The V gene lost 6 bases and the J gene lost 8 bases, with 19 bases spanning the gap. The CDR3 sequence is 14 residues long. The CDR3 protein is CASSIRLFEEEAFF. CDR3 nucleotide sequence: TGTGCCAGCAGTATTAGATTATTCGAGGAGGAAGCTTTCTTT.

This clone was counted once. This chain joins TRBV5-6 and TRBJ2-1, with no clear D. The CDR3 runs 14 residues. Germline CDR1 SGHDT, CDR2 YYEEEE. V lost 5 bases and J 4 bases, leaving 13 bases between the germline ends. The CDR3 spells CASSGRRLYNEQFF. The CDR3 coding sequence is TGTGCCAGCAGTGGGCGGAGATTATACAATGAGCAGTTCTTC.

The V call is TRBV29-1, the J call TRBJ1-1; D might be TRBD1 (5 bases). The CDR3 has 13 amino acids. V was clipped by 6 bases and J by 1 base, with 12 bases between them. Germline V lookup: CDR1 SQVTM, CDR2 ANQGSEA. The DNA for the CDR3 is TGCAGCGTACGACAGTTGACGAACACTGAAGCTTTCTTT. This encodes CSVRQLTNTEAFF. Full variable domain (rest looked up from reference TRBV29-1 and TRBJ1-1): SAVISQKPSRDICQRGTSLTIQCQVDSQVTMMFWYRQQPGQSLTLIATANQGSEATYESGFVIDKFPISRPNLTFSTLTVSNMSPEDSSIYLCSVRQLTNTEAFFGQGTRLTVV.

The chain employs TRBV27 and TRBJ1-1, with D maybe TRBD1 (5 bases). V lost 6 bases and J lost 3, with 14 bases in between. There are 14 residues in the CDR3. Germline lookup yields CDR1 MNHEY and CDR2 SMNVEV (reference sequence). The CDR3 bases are TGTGCCAGCAGCGAATTGGAGGGGTACACTGAAGCTTTCTTT. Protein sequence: CASSELEGYTEAFF.

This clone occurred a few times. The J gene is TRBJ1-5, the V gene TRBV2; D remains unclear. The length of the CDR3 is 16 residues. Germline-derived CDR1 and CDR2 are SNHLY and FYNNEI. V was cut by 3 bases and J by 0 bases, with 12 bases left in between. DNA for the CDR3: TGTGCCAGCAGTGAGGGTAGGCTGCATAGCAATCAGCCCCAGCATTTT. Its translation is CASSEGRLHSNQPQHF.

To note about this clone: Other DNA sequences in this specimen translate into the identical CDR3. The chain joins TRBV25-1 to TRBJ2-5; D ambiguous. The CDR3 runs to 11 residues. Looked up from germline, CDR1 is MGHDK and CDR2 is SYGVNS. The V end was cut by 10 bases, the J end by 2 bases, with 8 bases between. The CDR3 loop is CATGPQETQYF. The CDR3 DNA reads TGTGCCACTGGGCCACAAGAGACCCAGTACTTC.

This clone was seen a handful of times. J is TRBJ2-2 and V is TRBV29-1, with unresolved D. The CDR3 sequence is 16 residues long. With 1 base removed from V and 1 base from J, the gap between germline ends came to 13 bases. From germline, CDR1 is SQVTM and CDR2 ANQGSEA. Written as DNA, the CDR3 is TGCAGCGTTGAAGCATGGGGTCCCCTGAACACCGGGGAGCTGTTTTTT. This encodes CSVEAWGPLNTGELFF.

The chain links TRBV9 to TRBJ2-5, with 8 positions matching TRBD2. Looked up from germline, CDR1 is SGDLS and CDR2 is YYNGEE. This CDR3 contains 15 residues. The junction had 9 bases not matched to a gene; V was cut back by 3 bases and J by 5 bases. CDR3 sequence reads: CASSGESGGRETQYF. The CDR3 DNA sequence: TGTGCCAGCAGCGGAGAGAGCGGGGGTAGGGAGACCCAGTACTTC.

The CDR3 loop reads CAWRRAGANVLTF. CDR3 bases: TGTGCCTGGAGGCGTGCTGGGGCCAACGTCCTGACTTTC. The J gene is TRBJ2-6, the V gene TRBV30, with D uncertain. Germline V gene data show CDR1 as GTSNPN and CDR2 as SVGIG (reference sequence). The V gene lost 3 bases and the J gene lost 2 bases, with 5 bases spanning the gap. This CDR3 is built from 13 residues. The full variable domain, its missing parts supplied by reference TRBV30 and TRBJ2-6, is SQTIHQWPATLVQPVGSPLSLECTVEGTSNPNLYWYRQAAGRGLQLLFYSVGIGQISSEVPQNLSASRPQDRQFILSSKKLLLSDSGFYLCAWRRAGANVLTFGAGSRLTVL.

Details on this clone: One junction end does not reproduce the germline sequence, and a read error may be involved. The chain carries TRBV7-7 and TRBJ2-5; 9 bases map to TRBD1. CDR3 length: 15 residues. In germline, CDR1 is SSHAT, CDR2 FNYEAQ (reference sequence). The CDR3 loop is CASSLGTGFQETQYF. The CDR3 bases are TGTGCTAGCAGCTTAGGGACAGGGTTCCAAGAGACCCAGTACTTC. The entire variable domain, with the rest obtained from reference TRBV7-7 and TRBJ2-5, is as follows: GAGVSQSPRYKVTKRGQDVTLRCDPISSHATLYWYQQALGQGPEFLTYFNYEAQPDKSGLPSDRFSAERPEGSISTLTIQRTEQRDSAMYRCASSLGTGFQETQYFGPGTRLLVL.

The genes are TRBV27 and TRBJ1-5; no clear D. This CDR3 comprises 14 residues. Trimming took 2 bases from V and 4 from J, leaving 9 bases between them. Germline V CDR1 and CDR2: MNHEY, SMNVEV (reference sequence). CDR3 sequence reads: CASSLVGRNQPQHF. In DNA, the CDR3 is TGTGCCAGCAGTTTAGTCGGACGTAATCAGCCCCAGCATTTT.

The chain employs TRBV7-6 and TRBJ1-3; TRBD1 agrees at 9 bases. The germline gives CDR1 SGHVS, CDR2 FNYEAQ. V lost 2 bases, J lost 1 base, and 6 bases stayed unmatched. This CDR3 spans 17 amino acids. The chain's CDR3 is CASSLNSQGASGNTIYF. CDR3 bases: TGTGCCAGCAGCTTAAACTCACAGGGGGCATCTGGAAACACCATATATTTT.

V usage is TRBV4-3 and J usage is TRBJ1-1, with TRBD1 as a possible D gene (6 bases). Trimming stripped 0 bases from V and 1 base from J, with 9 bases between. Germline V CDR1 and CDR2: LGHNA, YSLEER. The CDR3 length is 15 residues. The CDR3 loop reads CASSQDKTGNTEAFF. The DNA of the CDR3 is TGCGCCAGCAGCCAAGATAAGACAGGGAACACTGAAGCTTTCTTT.

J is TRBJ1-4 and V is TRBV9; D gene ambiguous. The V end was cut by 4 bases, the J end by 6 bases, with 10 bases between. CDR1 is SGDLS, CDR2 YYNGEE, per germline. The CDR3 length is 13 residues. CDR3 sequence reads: CASSFSSDEKLFF. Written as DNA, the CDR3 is TGTGCCAGCAGCTTCAGTAGTGATGAAAAACTGTTTTTT. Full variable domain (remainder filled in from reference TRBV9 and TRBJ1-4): DSGVTQTPKHLITATGQRVTLRCSPRSGDLSVYWYQQSLDQGLQFLIQYYNGEERAKGNILERFSAQQFPDLHSELNLSSLELGDSALYFCASSFSSDEKLFFGSGTQLSVL.

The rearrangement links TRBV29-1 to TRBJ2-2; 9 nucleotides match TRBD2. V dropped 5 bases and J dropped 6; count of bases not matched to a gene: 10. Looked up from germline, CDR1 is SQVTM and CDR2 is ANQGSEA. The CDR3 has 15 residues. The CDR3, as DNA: TGCAGCGTTCCGGGTGCCGGCGGGGGGGCCGGGGAGCTGTTTTTT. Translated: CSVPGAGGGAGELFF.

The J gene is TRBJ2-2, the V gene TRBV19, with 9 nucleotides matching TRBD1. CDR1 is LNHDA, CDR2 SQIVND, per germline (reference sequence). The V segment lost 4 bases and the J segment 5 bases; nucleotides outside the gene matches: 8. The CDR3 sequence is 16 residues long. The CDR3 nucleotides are TGTGCCAGTAGTAACCGGGACAGGGAATGGACCGGGGAGCTGTTTTTT. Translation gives CASSNRDREWTGELFF.

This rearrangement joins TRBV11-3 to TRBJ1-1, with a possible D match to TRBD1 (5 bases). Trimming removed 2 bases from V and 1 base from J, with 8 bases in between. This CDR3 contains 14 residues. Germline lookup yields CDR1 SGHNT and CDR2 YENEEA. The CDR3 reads CASSLRGPNTEAFF. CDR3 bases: TGTGCCAGCAGCTTAAGGGGACCGAACACTGAAGCTTTCTTT.